The T cell receptor beta chain described here comes from a study of blood T cell repertoires in COVID-19. Study-level information: There were acute and convalescent COVID-19 samples, and they came from the United States, Italy and Spain. T cells, B-cell-depleted T cells, or PBMCs provided the cDNA or gDNA that served as material.

Original analysis: How many nucleated cells were present was estimated from reference gene primer amplification. TCRdb's copy holds only in-frame clones and misses some; the assay was immunoSEQ multiplex PCR. That table supplies the V and J calls and clone size; D and trimming were determined from the DNA. The sample gives under 130,000 clones, 85% of which show up once; under 4.5% is in the top ten. The germline V gene encodes CDR1 MDHEN and CDR2 SYDVKM. Trimming shortened V by 6 bases and J by 0 bases, and 11 bases separated the two germline ends. The CDR3 loop spans 15 amino acids. This chain links TRBV28 with TRBJ2-2; perhaps TRBD1 as D (6 bases). The TCR comes from a man aged 50 or older with acute or convalescent COVID-19. Sequencing was done on a sample of peripheral blood. The CDR3 reads CASRTTGTNTGELFF. In DNA, the CDR3 is TGTGCCAGCAGGACCACAGGGACGAACACCGGGGAGCTGTTTTTT.